Listed below are T cell receptor beta chains from one sample, sequenced in a study of T-cell reconstitution after alpha-beta-depleted transplantation in children. TCRdb passed the PCR reads through MiXCR, listing each CDR3 protein once. This sample has about 640,000 distinct CDR3 sequences; 10% to 15% occur once, and the top ten carry 2% to 2.5%. The source was PBMCs, mostly from graft donor cells, collected 360 days after TCRalphabeta/CD19-depleted stem cell transplant. The source is a male patient between 10 and 17 years old who had a stem cell transplant for acute myeloid leukemia, so the T cells may come from the graft donor. CDR3s include the opening cysteine and the closing phenylalanine or tryptophan. Fields, in order: J gene, V gene, clone size, D gene, CDR3 DNA, CDR3 protein. The D gene is left open where the match is weak. Part of the rows lack a size; the others show once, few, many or a class for expanded clones.

TRBJ2-3 TRBV5-4 few - TGTGCCAGCAGCCCCTCGTTAAGGGCATTTTTGGGTACGCAGTATTTT CASSPSLRAFLGTQYF
TRBJ1-6 TRBV30 many - TGTGCCTGGAGTGTAGGTGGGAGCTCCTATAATTCACCCCTCCACTTT CAWSVGGSSYNSPLHF
TRBJ2-7 TRBV4-3 - TRBD2 TGCGCCAGCAGCCAAGATCGCCTAGCGGGAGGAGGAGAGCAGTACTTC CASSQDRLAGGGEQYF
TRBJ2-7 TRBV20-1 - TRBD1 TGCAGTGCTAGAGATAAGGACAGGGGGGCCTACGAGCAGTACTTC CSARDKDRGAYEQYF
TRBJ2-5 TRBV13 few - TGTGCCAGCAGCTTGGGGGGCTTAGAAGAGACCCAGTACTTC CASSLGGLEETQYF
TRBJ2-3 TRBV29-1 - - TGCAGCGTTGAATCCCGATTAGCGGACTCTAGCACAGATACGCAGTATTTT CSVESRLADSSTDTQYF
TRBJ2-3 TRBV5-1 - TRBD1 TGCGCCAGCAGCGACCCCGTCTTGGACAGGGGGCGATGGGATACGCAGTATTTT CASSDPVLDRGRWDTQYF
TRBJ2-7 TRBV11-1 many - TGTGCCAGCAGCTTAAACTTTGCGAGCGGCTCCTACGAGCAGTACTTC CASSLNFASGSYEQYF
TRBJ1-5 TRBV20-1 - - TGCAGTGCGGGCCGTCCAGTTGAGGGTCAGCCCCAGCATTTT CSAGRPVEGQPQHF
TRBJ2-7 TRBV29-1 few - TGCAGCGTTGAAGTTACGGGTTTAATCTACGAGCAGTACTTC CSVEVTGLIYEQYF
TRBJ2-3 TRBV4-2 once TRBD2 TGTGCCAGCAGTCGCGTACTAGCGGGAGGAACAGATACGCAGTATTTT CASSRVLAGGTDTQYF
TRBJ2-1 TRBV6-2/TRBV6-3 few TRBD1 TGTGCCGGAAACAGGGGGCGTTTCTACAATGAGCAGTTCTTC CAGNRGRFYNEQFF
TRBJ2-7 TRBV7-9 - TRBD1 TGTGCCAGCAGCTTGGGACAGGGCTGGGAGCAGTACTTC CASSLGQGWEQYF
TRBJ2-5 TRBV4-2 few TRBD2 TGTGCCAGCAGCCAAGATCCGGCGAGGGAACTAGCGGCCAGAAGGGAGACCCAGTACTTC CASSQDPARELAARRETQYF
TRBJ2-1 TRBV20-1 - TRBD2 TGCAGTGCTAGGTCCCCGGGACTAGCGGGGAACCTCTACAATGAGCAGTTCTTC CSARSPGLAGNLYNEQFF
TRBJ2-1 TRBV6-5 few TRBD2 TGTGCCAGCAACTCCGGGACTAGCGTGGTCTTC CASNSGTSVVF
TRBJ2-1 TRBV28 few TRBD2 TGTGCCAGCAGTTTGAGCGGGAGTAGGAATGAGCAGTTCTTC CASSLSGSRNEQFF
TRBJ2-1 TRBV7-2 many TRBD2 TGTGCCAGCAGCTCAACTAGCGGGAGGGGGAACAATGAGCAGTTCTTC CASSSTSGRGNNEQFF
TRBJ2-5 TRBV6-5 - TRBD2 TGTGCCAGCAGTTACGTTGGATCAGCGGGAGTAGAGACCCAGTACTTC CASSYVGSAGVETQYF
TRBJ2-4 TRBV6-2/TRBV6-3 - - TGTGCCACAAAGGGGGGCAGGCCAAAAAACATTCAGTACTTC CATKGGRPKNIQYF
TRBJ1-3 TRBV5-1 once TRBD1 TGCGCCAGCAGCTCTCACACAGGGGCGTCTGGAAACACCATATATTTT CASSSHTGASGNTIYF
TRBJ2-3 TRBV20-1 - - TGCAGTGCTAGACGCCTCAGGTTCTCGCAGTATTTT CSARRLRFSQYF
TRBJ2-1 TRBV4-1 - TRBD1 TGCGCCAGCAGCCAAAGGGGGACAGTCAATGAGCAGTTCTTC CASSQRGTVNEQFF
TRBJ2-5 TRBV5-1 - - TGCGCCAGCACCCGGTCCGCGGACGGCCAAGAGACCCAGTACTTC CASTRSADGQETQYF
TRBJ2-5 TRBV7-9 few - TGTGCCAGCAGCTTAGGGGGGGCGCCGTGGGAGACCCAGTACTTC CASSLGGAPWETQYF
TRBJ2-4 TRBV24-1 - - TGTGCCACCAGTGTTCTTGGGGACATTCAGTACTTC CATSVLGDIQYF
TRBJ2-7 TRBV6-2/TRBV6-3 few TRBD2 TGTGCCAGCAGTTACGGGACTAGCACCTACGAGCAGTACTTC CASSYGTSTYEQYF